The 24 T cell receptor beta chains below were found in one sample sequenced in a study of metastatic and nonmetastatic thyroid tumors. Each patient came to thyroid surgery without any prior treatment (of any kind). TCRdb called clones again from the PCR reads with MiXCR. Of around 30,000 clones detected, around 22% appear once; the ten largest clones hold roughly 2.2%. The specimen was blood. The source of these receptors is a female donor with papillary thyroid cancer or a benign thyroid nodule (not recorded which). Some clones in this sample may be carry-over from other donors' samples.

This clone was picked up many times. This chain connects TRBV27 to TRBJ1-4; tentatively, D is TRBD1 (5 bases). Per germline, CDR1 MNHEY and CDR2 SMNVEV (reference sequence). The CDR3 totals 14 residues. Trimming left V 2 bases short and J 7 bases short, with 11 bases between. The CDR3 here is CASSLGRGSEKLFF. DNA of the CDR3: TGTGCCAGCAGTTTAGGAAGGGGAAGTGAAAAACTGTTTTTT. The entire variable domain, with the rest obtained from reference TRBV27 and TRBJ1-4, is as follows: EAQVTQNPRYLITVTGKKLTVTCSQNMNHEYMSWYRQDPGLGLRQIYYSMNVEVTDKGDVPEGYKVSRKEKRNFPLILESPSPNQTSLYFCASSLGRGSEKLFFGSGTQLSVL.

In this sample, this clone is medium-sized (0.01 to 0.1%). J is TRBJ2-7 and V is TRBV25-1; 8 positions agree with TRBD1. The CDR3 is 16 amino acids. Germline values: CDR1 MGHDK, CDR2 SYGVNS. Germline trimming cut 1 base from V and 0 bases from J; bases unmatched to any gene: 5. The DNA of the CDR3 is TGTGCCAGCAGTGAATCGAGACAGGGGAACTCCTACGAGCAGTACTTC. It yields the protein CASSESRQGNSYEQYF.

This clone occurred many times. V usage is TRBV20-1 and J usage is TRBJ2-7; 8 nucleotides align to TRBD2. CDR1 is DFQATT, CDR2 SNEGSKA, per germline (reference sequence). The CDR3 is 14 residues long. V trimming: 6 bases; J trimming: 5 bases; junction bases outside the gene matches: 12. CDR3 amino acids: CSARPGLGTNEQYF. The CDR3, as DNA: TGCAGTGCACGCCCGGGACTAGGTACAAACGAGCAGTACTTC.

The chain joins TRBV19 to TRBJ1-2; maybe TRBD1 (6 bases). Deletions cut 4 bases from V and 0 bases from J, with 9 bases between. Germline CDR1 LNHDA, CDR2 SQIVND (reference sequence). The CDR3 consists of 14 residues. The CDR3 protein is CASSKRTANYGYTF. Here the CDR3 DNA reads TGTGCCAGTAGTAAAAGGACAGCTAACTATGGCTACACCTTC.

This clone occurred many times. The chain recombines TRBV20-1 with TRBJ2-4, with D hard to call. Trimming took 1 base from V and 0 from J, leaving 10 bases between them. This CDR3 has 15 residues. CDR1 DFQATT and CDR2 SNEGSKA come from the germline V gene (reference sequence). The CDR3 loop reads CSARANRLAKNIQYF. The DNA of the CDR3 is TGCAGTGCTAGAGCGAACCGATTAGCCAAAAACATTCAGTACTTC.

This clone counts as medium-sized. The rearrangement joins TRBV28 to TRBJ1-2; TRBD1 agrees at 9 bases. V shed 7 bases and J 3 bases; nucleotides not matched to a gene: 15. The germline CDR1 and CDR2 sequences are MDHEN and SYDVKM. The CDR3 covers 17 residues. CDR3 sequence reads: CASTPMTGTGNDYGYTF. CDR3 nucleotides: TGTGCCAGCACCCCGATGACCGGGACAGGGAATGACTATGGCTACACCTTC.

The gene calls are TRBV4-3 and TRBJ2-1; no clear D gene. Trimming removed 4 bases from V and 8 bases from J, with 12 bases in between. The CDR3 is 13 amino acids. In germline, CDR1 is LGHNA, CDR2 YSLEER. In DNA, the CDR3 is TGCGCCAGCAGCCCTCCGGGCGTGGATGAGCAGTTCTTC. Its protein product is CASSPPGVDEQFF.

This clone was detected only a few times. J is TRBJ2-7 and V is TRBV12-3 or TRBV12-4; D call uncertain. The V and J ends lost 7 bases and 5 bases respectively, with 12 bases between them. CDR3 length: 12 residues. CDR3 residues: CASTTPPDEQYF. As DNA, the CDR3 is TGTGCCAGCACCACTCCCCCTGACGAGCAGTACTTC.

This clone turned up a few times. The V and J genes are TRBV28 and TRBJ2-7; 7 bases agree with TRBD2. The CDR3 is 14 amino acids. Germline CDR1 reads MDHEN; CDR2 reads SYDVKM. The ends lost 7 bases at V and 2 bases at J; junction bases unmatched: 8. CDR3 in DNA: TGTGCCAGCAACCACAAGCGGGGAGCCTACGAGCAGTACTTC. Translating it yields CASNHKRGAYEQYF.

This clone came up many times. The genes are TRBV5-1 and TRBJ2-7; TRBD1 matches 8 bases. The V and J ends lost 0 bases and 3 bases, in that order; junction bases with no gene match: 2. The CDR3 covers 14 residues. The germline gives CDR1 SGHRS, CDR2 YFSETQ. The CDR3 protein is CASSLAGQDYEQYF. For the CDR3, the DNA is TGCGCCAGCAGCTTGGCGGGACAGGACTACGAGCAGTACTTC.

This clone was counted ten times or more. This sequence joins TRBV12-3 or TRBV12-4 and TRBJ2-5; 7 nucleotides agree with TRBD2. After removal of 6 bases from V and 7 bases from J, the junction contained 17 bases not matched to a gene. CDR3 length equals 16 residues. The CDR3, as DNA: TGTGCCAGCAGACCAGATCTAGCGGTCCGGCCTGGGACCCAGTACTTC. As protein: CASRPDLAVRPGTQYF.

This clone is deemed medium-sized (0.01 to 0.1%). The chain is built from TRBV2 and TRBJ1-6; possible D gene TRBD1, 6 bases. V lost 4 bases and J 7 bases, leaving 8 bases between the germline ends. Germline V lookup: CDR1 SNHLY, CDR2 FYNNEI. The CDR3 is made up of 13 amino acids. The CDR3 coding sequence is TGTGCCAGCAGTGCCCAGGGGAATTCACCCCTCCACTTT. Translating gives CASSAQGNSPLHF.

Ten or more counts support this clone. V gene TRBV19 combines with J gene TRBJ1-2, with 7 bases identical to TRBD1. V lost 5 bases and J lost 4; bases outside the gene matches: 4. The CDR3 consists of 13 residues. Germline lookup yields CDR1 LNHDA and CDR2 SQIVND (reference sequence). The CDR3 here is CASSPGTAYGYTF. The CDR3 DNA sequence: TGTGCCAGTAGTCCCGGGACAGCCTATGGCTACACCTTC.

This clone was counted at least ten times. This chain connects TRBV6-1 to TRBJ2-1, with D possibly being TRBD1 or TRBD2 (6 bases each). The CDR3 is made up of 19 amino acids. The V end was cut by 0 bases, the J end by 7 bases, with 25 bases between. The germline gives CDR1 MNHNS, CDR2 SASEGT. CDR3 coding DNA: TGTGCCAGCAGTGAAGCACCAGCCAGGGGCGCGGGATATCGGAATGAGCAGTTCTTC. As protein: CASSEAPARGAGYRNEQFF.

This clone was detected many times. The CDR3, as DNA: TGCGCCAGCAGCCTACCCGACAGGATGCTCGGGGAGCTGTTTTTT. Encoded protein: CASSLPDRMLGELFF. The genes are TRBV5-1 and TRBJ2-2; weak D call: TRBD1 (6 bases). CDR1 and CDR2 from the germline V gene are SGHRS and YFSETQ. The CDR3 extends over 15 amino acids. Trimming pared 4 bases from V and 7 bases from J, leaving 17 bases between.

This clone was detected ten times or more. V gene TRBV6-5 combines with J gene TRBJ2-1; D uncertain. Germline CDR1 MNHEY, CDR2 SVGAGI. The CDR3 contains 13 residues. V dropped 1 base and J dropped 4 bases, with 5 bases sitting between them. The CDR3 region is CASSYYRYNEQFF. CDR3 coding DNA: TGTGCCAGCAGTTACTACAGATACAATGAGCAGTTCTTC.

This clone was detected ten times or more. The chain couples TRBV19 to TRBJ1-2; 8 nucleotides line up with TRBD1. The length of the CDR3 is 15 residues. Germline V gives CDR1 LNHDA, CDR2 SQIVND (reference sequence). V shed 1 base, J shed 5 bases, and the junction held 6 bases outside the gene matches. CDR3 sequence (DNA): TGTGCCAGTAGTATAGCCGACAGGGGAGGATATGGCTACACCTTC. The encoded protein is CASSIADRGGYGYTF.

This clone came up many times. The J gene is TRBJ2-1, the V gene TRBV11-2, with D uncertain. The CDR3 runs 16 residues. V lost 4 bases and J lost 0, with 13 bases in between. Germline V gene data show CDR1 as SGHAT and CDR2 as FQNNGV. CDR3 in DNA: TGTGCCAGCAGCTCCCTGACGAGGAGCTCCTACAATGAGCAGTTCTTC. Translated: CASSSLTRSSYNEQFF.

Many counts were recorded for this clone. The rearrangement joins TRBV10-3 to TRBJ1-1; D possibly corresponds to TRBD1 (6 bases). V lost 4 bases and J lost 4, with 13 bases in between. Germline loops: CDR1 ENHRY, CDR2 SYGVKD. This CDR3 is 14 amino acids long. CDR3 DNA sequence: TGTGCCATCAGTGGAGGGGGGGGGGGCACTGAAGCTTTCTTT. Translating it yields CAISGGGGGTEAFF.

About this clone itself: The junction and the germline gene differ at one end; a read error may be behind it. The rearrangement joins TRBV30 to TRBJ2-1; D is perhaps TRBD2 (7 bases). The CDR3 has 15 amino acids. Germline loops: CDR1 GTSNPN, CDR2 SVGIG (reference sequence). CDR3 loop: CAWSVGLGGVNAQFF. CDR3 nucleotides: TGTGCCTGGAGTGTCGGACTAGGGGGAGTCAATGCGCAGTTCTTC.

This clone was found many times. The chain couples TRBV2 to TRBJ2-3; D is unclear. CDR1 is SNHLY, CDR2 FYNNEI, per germline. V was clipped by 8 bases and J by 0 bases, with 15 bases between them. The CDR3 is made up of 15 amino acids. The CDR3 DNA sequence: TGTGCCAGCGTCCCCGGCGACACTAGCACAGATACGCAGTATTTT. Encoded protein: CASVPGDTSTDTQYF.

This clone was counted at least ten times. The V and J genes are TRBV9 and TRBJ2-5; no clear D. Between the trimmed V and J ends, which lost 3 bases and 5 bases, there was a span of 11 bases. The CDR3 is 13 amino acids. Germline V gives CDR1 SGDLS, CDR2 YYNGEE. CDR3 nucleotide sequence: TGTGCCAGCAGCGATTCTAACCTGGAGACCCAGTACTTC. Translated, it gives CASSDSNLETQYF.

This clone was seen a handful of times. The CDR3 region has the DNA TGTGCCAGCAGTTCCCCGGAGATATCAGGGGGGCTTCTCAACTACGAGCAGTACTTC. This codes for CASSSPEISGGLLNYEQYF. This chain uses TRBV28 with TRBJ2-7, with D possibly being TRBD1 (7 bases). This CDR3 has 19 residues. V lost 4 bases and J 3 bases, leaving 28 bases between the germline ends. Germline CDR1 and CDR2: MDHEN and SYDVKM.

This clone was recorded many times. V usage is TRBV12-3 or TRBV12-4 and J usage is TRBJ2-2, with 9 bases that match TRBD1. With 4 bases clipped from V and 3 bases from J, the junction kept 3 bases outside the gene matches. CDR3 length equals 15 residues. The DNA of the CDR3 is TGTGCCAGCAGTTCGGGACAGGGCGACACCGGGGAGCTGTTTTTT. Translating gives CASSSGQGDTGELFF.